The 28 T cell receptor beta chains reported below all come from one sample, sequenced in a study of blood T cell repertoires in COVID-19. This table comes from immunoSEQ multiplex PCR, and its TCRdb copy is limited to in-frame clones, with some not included. The data hold about 260,000 clones, with 70% to 90% observed a single time. The sample was PBMCs or T cells enriched from blood (not recorded which). These receptors came from a woman under 40 with acute COVID-19.

This sequence joins TRBV28 and TRBJ2-1; 7 bases are a match to TRBD2. Germline CDR1 and CDR2: MDHEN and SYDVKM. The CDR3 consists of 17 residues. V was clipped by 1 base and J by 2 bases; unmatched bases: 8. The CDR3 sequence is CASSLSLGLGTYNEQFF. In nucleotides, the CDR3 is TGTGCCAGCAGTTTATCCCTTGGACTAGGGACCTACAATGAGCAGTTCTTC.

The rearrangement joins TRBV6-1 to TRBJ1-1; D is uncertain. This CDR3 comprises 15 residues. CDR1 and CDR2 (germline): MNHNS, SASEGT. V was cut by 2 bases and J by 0 bases, with 10 bases left in between. CDR3 protein: CASSESSYVNTEAFF. CDR3 nucleotide sequence: TGTGCCAGCAGTGAAAGCTCGTACGTGAACACTGAAGCTTTCTTT.

Of note for this clone: This could be a read error, since a much larger clone is one nucleotide away. The chain uses TRBV13 and TRBJ2-3; perhaps TRBD2 as D (6 bases). The length of the CDR3 is 14 residues. The V and J ends lost 2 bases and 0 bases respectively, with 6 bases between them. Germline V gene lookup returns CDR1 PRHDT and CDR2 FYEKMQ (reference sequence). The CDR3, as DNA: TGTGCCAGCAGCTTAAGCGGGAGCACAGATACGCAGTATTTT. This encodes CASSLSGSTDTQYF.

The rearrangement links TRBV5-1 to TRBJ2-1; weak D call: TRBD2 (6 bases). V was clipped by 4 bases and J by 4 bases, with 12 bases between them. Germline CDR1 and CDR2: SGHRS and YFSETQ. This CDR3 region has 14 residues. CDR3 in amino acids: CASSPGTEYNEQFF. In DNA, the CDR3 is TGCGCCAGCAGCCCTGGGACTGAATACAATGAGCAGTTCTTC. The variable domain in full, completed from reference TRBV5-1 and TRBJ2-1, reads KAGVTQTPRYLIKTRGQQVTLSCSPISGHRSVSWYQQTPGQGLQFLFEYFSETQRNKGNFPGRFSGRQFSNSRSEMNVSTLELGDSALYLCASSPGTEYNEQFFGPGTRLTVL.

The CDR3 protein is CASSEVYQTGELFF. As DNA, the CDR3 is TGTGCCAGCAGTGAAGTCTATCAAACCGGGGAGCTGTTTTTT. The chain has TRBV6-1 and TRBJ2-2; D gene uncertain. The CDR3 sequence is 14 residues long. V lost 1 base to trimming and J lost 5 bases, with 8 bases between them. The V gene's germline CDR1 is MNHNS and CDR2 SASEGT.

The chain employs TRBV7-3 and TRBJ2-7; D is possibly TRBD1 (5 bases). The CDR3 loop spans 13 amino acids. Trimming cost V 5 bases and J 6 bases, with 14 bases left between them. The germline V gene encodes CDR1 SGHTA and CDR2 FQGTGA. The CDR3 DNA is TGTGCCAGCAGCCCTCCAGGGCAGCGCGAGCAGTACTTC. Amino acids: CASSPPGQREQYF.

The chain joins TRBV2 to TRBJ2-7, with 14 nucleotides matching TRBD2. V shed 7 bases, J shed 2 bases, and the junction held 10 bases outside the gene matches. The germline CDR1 and CDR2 sequences are SNHLY and FYNNEI. The CDR3 length is 17 residues. CDR3 residues: CASISESGLAGAYEQYF. Written as DNA, the CDR3 is TGTGCCAGCATTAGTGAATCGGGACTAGCGGGGGCCTACGAGCAGTACTTC.

The DNA for the CDR3 is TGTGCCATCGGATCGTCCAGGGGGGAGCGCAATGAGCAGTTCTTC. This gives the protein CAIGSSRGERNEQFF. V and J are TRBV10-3 and TRBJ2-1, with D possibly TRBD1 on 7 matching bases. V was shortened by 8 bases and J by 6 bases, with 20 bases between the two germline ends. Per the germline V gene, CDR1 is ENHRY and CDR2 is SYGVKD. The CDR3 sequence is 15 residues long.

The chain combines TRBV24-1 with TRBJ1-3, with 8 bases that match TRBD1. CDR1 is KGHDR, CDR2 SFDVKD, per germline. The CDR3 has 18 amino acids. V gave up 6 bases and J gave up 0 bases; unmatched junction bases: 12. The CDR3, as DNA: TGTGCCACCAGTTCCGGGACAGGAATACCTAGCTCTGGAAACACCATATATTTT. Protein: CATSSGTGIPSSGNTIYF.

The rearrangement uses TRBV5-6 and TRBJ1-1; TRBD1 might be the D (5 bases). V shed 1 base and J shed 7 bases, with 5 bases lying between them. CDR3 length: 11 amino acids. Germline CDR1 and CDR2: SGHDT and YYEEEE. The CDR3 nucleotides read TGTGCCAGCAGCTTGACAGGTGAAGCTTTCTTT. Encoded protein: CASSLTGEAFF. Full variable domain (rest looked up from reference TRBV5-6 and TRBJ1-1): DAGVTQSPTHLIKTRGQQVTLRCSPKSGHDTVSWYQQALGQGPQFIFQYYEEEERQRGNFPDRFSGHQFPNYSSELNVNALLLGDSALYLCASSLTGEAFFGQGTRLTVV.

The chain is built from TRBV25-1 and TRBJ1-1, with a tentative D call TRBD1 (6 bases). Germline assignment: CDR1 MGHDK and CDR2 SYGVNS. V lost 7 bases and J 0 bases, leaving 9 bases between the germline ends. This CDR3 region has 13 residues. CDR3 sequence reads: CASTDRLNTEAFF. The CDR3 nucleotides read TGTGCCAGCACGGACAGACTGAACACTGAAGCTTTCTTT.

This clone was seen only once. The genes are TRBV7-9 and TRBJ2-3, with a possible D match to TRBD2 (6 bases). Germline V gives CDR1 SEHNR, CDR2 FQNEAQ (reference sequence). CDR3 length: 17 amino acids. Trimming removed 3 bases from V and 0 bases from J, with 16 bases in between. Here the CDR3 reads CASSFPRTGVSTDTQYF. The CDR3 bases are TGTGCCAGCAGCTTCCCCCGGACGGGGGTAAGCACAGATACGCAGTATTTT.

This chain connects TRBV7-9 to TRBJ1-5; a weak D match, TRBD1 (5 bases). The V and J ends lost 5 bases and 3 bases respectively, with 17 bases between them. CDR1 is SEHNR and CDR2 is FQNEAQ in the germline V gene (reference sequence). CDR3 length: 16 amino acids. As DNA, the CDR3 is TGTGCCAGCAGCGCCTCAGGGAAAGGTGCCAATCAGCCCCAGCATTTT. Protein sequence: CASSASGKGANQPQHF.

The chain recombines TRBV27 with TRBJ2-7; a weak D match, TRBD1 (6 bases). Germline CDR1 MNHEY, CDR2 SMNVEV (reference sequence). V was cut by 9 bases and J by 2 bases, with 14 bases left in between. This CDR3 spans 13 amino acids. CDR3 region: CASCRDTAYEQYF. The CDR3 DNA follows: TGTGCCAGTTGCCGGGACACTGCCTACGAGCAGTACTTC.

Written as DNA, the CDR3 is TGTGCCAGCAGTTCCATGCAGGTGGGGGCGGATGATCAGCCCCAGCATTTT. Translating it yields CASSSMQVGADDQPQHF. The genes are TRBV27 and TRBJ1-5; possible D gene TRBD1, 6 bases. CDR1 MNHEY and CDR2 SMNVEV come from the germline V gene (reference sequence). CDR3 length: 17 residues. Trimming left V 4 bases short and J 5 bases short, with 21 bases between.

The genes are TRBV15 and TRBJ1-3; weak D call: TRBD1 (5 bases). The CDR3 is made up of 16 amino acids. Germline assignment: CDR1 LNHNV and CDR2 YYDKDF (reference sequence). Trimming took off 5 bases at V and 0 bases at J, with 14 bases between the two ends. As DNA, the CDR3 is TGTGCCACCAGCGGGGGACTTCTAAGCTCTGGAAACACCATATATTTT. It is translated as CATSGGLLSSGNTIYF.

The rearrangement uses TRBV4-3 and TRBJ2-7; 9 bases are a match to TRBD1. With 4 bases clipped from V and 0 bases from J, the junction kept 4 bases outside the gene matches. Looked up from germline, CDR1 is LGHNA and CDR2 is YSLEER. The CDR3 runs 15 residues. The CDR3 region has the DNA TGCGCCAGCAGCCTTGGGACAGGGACCTCCTACGAGCAGTACTTC. Its translation is CASSLGTGTSYEQYF.

The table lists this clone with a few counts. The J gene is TRBJ2-7, the V gene TRBV6-5; 9 nucleotides agree with TRBD1. Germline trimming cut 8 bases from V and 2 bases from J; bases unmatched to any gene: 1. The germline CDR1 and CDR2 sequences are MNHEY and SVGAGI. The CDR3 length is 12 residues. The CDR3 region is CASGQGTYEQYF. As DNA, the CDR3 is TGTGCCAGCGGACAGGGGACCTACGAGCAGTACTTC.

The chain recombines TRBV7-8 with TRBJ2-7; 7 bases match TRBD2. This CDR3 spans 16 amino acids. V shed 1 base, J shed 3 bases, and the junction held 9 bases outside the gene matches. Germline CDR1 is SGHVS and CDR2 is FQNEAQ. The CDR3 DNA reads as TGTGCCAGCAGCTTAGAAGCGGGAATATTGGACTACGAGCAGTACTTC. Translated: CASSLEAGILDYEQYF.

In DNA, the CDR3 is TGTGCCAGCTCACCACCGAGCCAGGGAACCTACGAGCAGTACTTC. As protein: CASSPPSQGTYEQYF. The genes are TRBV18 and TRBJ2-7, with D perhaps TRBD1 (5 bases). Germline V gene sequence: CDR1 KGHSH, CDR2 LQKENI. V gave up 0 bases and J gave up 2 bases, with 11 bases separating them. The CDR3 extends over 15 amino acids. Based on the CDR3 plus reference TRBV18 and TRBJ2-7, the full variable domain is NAGVMQNPRHLVRRRGQEARLRCSPMKGHSHVYWYRQLPEEGLKFMVYLQKENIIDESGMPKERFSAEFPKEGPSILRIQQVVRGDSAAYFCASSPPSQGTYEQYFGPGTRLTVT.

This clone was detected only a few times. The junction departs from the called germline gene at one end, perhaps through a read error. The chain recombines TRBV7-9 with TRBJ1-1, with D unresolved. Germline assignment: CDR1 SEHNR and CDR2 FQNEAQ (reference sequence). CDR3 length: 10 amino acids. This CDR3 is CAESNTEAFF. The CDR3 DNA reads as TGCGCGGAGTCCAACACTGAAGCTTTCTTT.

The table lists this clone with a few counts. The chain links TRBV5-5 to TRBJ2-7; the D gene is possibly TRBD1 (5 bases). In germline, CDR1 is SGHKS, CDR2 YYEKEE (reference sequence). The germline V and J ends were trimmed by 0 bases and 2 bases, with 9 bases remaining between them. CDR3 size: 14 residues. The CDR3 DNA is TGTGCCAGCAGCTTGGAAGGGGCCCCCTACGAGCAGTACTTC. Encoded protein: CASSLEGAPYEQYF. The entire variable domain, with the rest obtained from reference TRBV5-5 and TRBJ2-7, is as follows: DAGVTQSPTHLIKTRGQQVTLRCSPISGHKSVSWYQQVLGQGPQFIFQYYEKEERGRGNFPDRFSARQFPNYSSELNVNALLLGDSALYLCASSLEGAPYEQYFGPGTRLTVT.

The chain links TRBV19 to TRBJ2-3; TRBD2 aligns across 7 bases. There are 14 residues in the CDR3. Germline V gene data show CDR1 as LNHDA and CDR2 as SQIVND (reference sequence). V was clipped by 4 bases and J by 3 bases; unmatched bases: 4. The CDR3 bases are TGTGCCAGTAGTACAGGACTAGTAACAGATACGCAGTATTTT. This codes for CASSTGLVTDTQYF.

The V call is TRBV5-4, the J call TRBJ2-7, with 11 bases fitting TRBD2. The CDR3 is 16 amino acids. Per germline, CDR1 SGHNT and CDR2 YYREEE (reference sequence). After removal of 2 bases from V and 1 base from J, the junction contained 5 bases not matched to a gene. CDR3 sequence (DNA): TGTGCCAGCAGCTTTCCCTCTAGCGGGAGGTCCTACGAGCAGTACTTC. Its translation is CASSFPSSGRSYEQYF.

This sequence joins TRBV28 and TRBJ2-1, with no clear D. Trimming took 6 bases from V and 7 from J, leaving 7 bases between them. The CDR3 consists of 11 residues. Germline assignment: CDR1 MDHEN and CDR2 SYDVKM. The CDR3 coding sequence is TGTGCCAGCAGCAGATTGAATGAGCAGTTCTTC. Its protein is CASSRLNEQFF. The full variable domain, in which reference TRBV28 and TRBJ2-1 provide the parts outside the CDR3, is DVKVTQSSRYLVKRTGEKVFLECVQDMDHENMFWYRQDPGLGLRLIYFSYDVKMKEKGDIPEGYSVSREKKERFSLILESASTNQTSMYLCASSRLNEQFFGPGTRLTVL.

CDR3 sequence reads: CAWSPGQGPEKLFF. CDR3 nucleotides: TGTGCCTGGAGTCCGGGACAGGGCCCCGAAAAACTGTTTTTT. The V call is TRBV30, the J call TRBJ1-4; 9 nucleotides match TRBD1. The CDR3 covers 14 residues. V was pared by 2 bases and J by 8 bases, with 6 bases of the junction left unmatched. CDR1 and CDR2 from the germline V gene are GTSNPN and SVGIG (reference sequence).

This clone was seen a single time. This chain joins TRBV4-1 and TRBJ1-3, with TRBD1 as a possible D gene (5 bases). Deletions cut 1 base from V and 0 bases from J, with 25 bases between. CDR1 is MGHRA, CDR2 YSYEKL, per germline. The length of the CDR3 is 21 residues. In nucleotides, the CDR3 is TGCGCCAGCAGCCAAGGGTCCGGACATTCCCCCTTTGCTAGCTCTGGAAACACCATATATTTT. It translates to CASSQGSGHSPFASSGNTIYF.

The V gene is TRBV18, the J gene TRBJ2-1; TRBD2 matches 8 bases. The length of the CDR3 is 17 residues. Germline trimming cut 5 bases from V and 7 bases from J; bases unmatched to any gene: 16. The germline V gene encodes CDR1 KGHSH and CDR2 LQKENI. CDR3 DNA sequence: TGTGCCAGCTCAATAGAGAGCGGGAGCATTACTGGGAATGAGCAGTTCTTC. This codes for CASSIESGSITGNEQFF.